These 5 T cell receptor beta chains share one sample of origin, sequenced in a study of tissue T cells after allogeneic stem cell transplantation. TCRdb's table, derived via immunoSEQ multiplex PCR, lists solely in-frame clones and lacks some. This table has some 48,000 clones, 73% appearing once. Sequenced: sorted cells pooled from one or two spleens. The receptors were sampled from a pool of C57BL/6 mice in good health.

Worth noting for this clone: Germline and genes here are mouse. The sequence runs out 1 residue before the end of the CDR3; the remainder is reconstructed from the germline J gene. The chain joins TRBV16 to TRBJ2-7; 13 bases line up with TRBD2. Germline V gene sequence: CDR1 SGHSA, CDR2 FRNQAP. This CDR3 spans 14 amino acids. V lost 4 bases and J lost 6; bases outside the gene matches: 3. Partial CDR3 DNA: TGTGCAAGCAGCTCCGGGACTGGGGGGGTTGAACAGTAC. Its protein product is CASSSGTGGVEQY. The whole CDR3 sequence reads CASSSGTGGVEQYF.

On this clone: Genes and germline are mouse. From the germline J gene comes the end of the CDR3, since the read stops 1 residue before it. The chain recombines TRBV14 with TRBJ2-4; D not certain. The CDR3 runs to 13 residues. The germline V gene has CDR1 SGHDT and CDR2 FRDEAV. Trimming removed 1 base from V and 2 bases from J, with 5 bases in between. The CDR3 loop is CASSFQTQNTLYF. Partial CDR3 DNA: TGTGCCAGCAGTTTCCAAACTCAAAACACCTTGTAC.

Details on this clone: Mouse gene names apply. The missing CDR3 end, 1 residue past where the read stops, is filled in from the germline J gene. The V and J genes are TRBV31 and TRBJ2-7; tentatively, D is TRBD1 (6 bases). Deletions cut 3 bases from V and 4 bases from J, with 13 bases between. CDR1 and CDR2 (germline): GKSSPN, SITVG. CDR3 length: 13 residues. The CDR3 bases that were read are TGTGCCTGGAGCCACCGGGACAATTATGAACAGTAC. Translation: CAWSHRDNYEQY. The CDR3 as a whole reads CAWSHRDNYEQYF.

To note about this clone: Mouse germline and gene names are used. The sequenced fragment ends 1 residue before the CDR3 boundary, so the rest is inferred from the germline J gene. The chain employs TRBV16 and TRBJ2-5; 9 bases align to TRBD2. Germline CDR1 SGHSA, CDR2 FRNQAP. The CDR3 has 16 residues. Losses at the gene ends were 5 bases for V and 1 base for J; bases not matched to a gene: 7. This CDR3 reads CASSRPSGGDQDTQYF. The covered CDR3 bases are TGTGCAAGCAGCCGCCCTTCTGGGGGGGACCAAGACACCCAGTAC.

A remark on this clone: Mouse gene names and germline throughout. The CDR3 goes on 1 residue after the read ends, and that part is filled in from the germline J gene. The chain joins TRBV3 to TRBJ2-7; no definite D call. V was cut by 0 bases and J by 3 bases, with 9 bases left in between. This CDR3 comprises 14 residues. From germline, CDR1 is SNHLY and CDR2 FYNGKV (reference sequence). CDR3 in amino acids: CASSLAPQNYEQYF. The DNA read from the CDR3 is TGTGCCAGCAGCTTAGCGCCGCAGAACTATGAACAGTAC.